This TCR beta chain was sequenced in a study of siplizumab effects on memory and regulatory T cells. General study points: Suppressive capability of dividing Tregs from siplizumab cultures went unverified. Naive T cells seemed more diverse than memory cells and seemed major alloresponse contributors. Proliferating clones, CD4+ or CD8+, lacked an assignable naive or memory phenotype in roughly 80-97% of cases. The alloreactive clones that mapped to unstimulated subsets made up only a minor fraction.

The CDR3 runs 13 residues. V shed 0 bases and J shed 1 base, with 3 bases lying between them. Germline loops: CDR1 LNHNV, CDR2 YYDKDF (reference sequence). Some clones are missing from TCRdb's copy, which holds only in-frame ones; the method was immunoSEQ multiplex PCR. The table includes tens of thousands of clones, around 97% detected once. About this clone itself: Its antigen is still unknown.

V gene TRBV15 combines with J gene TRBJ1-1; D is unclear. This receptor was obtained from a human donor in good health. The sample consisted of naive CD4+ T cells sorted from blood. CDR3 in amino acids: CATSRDENTEAFF. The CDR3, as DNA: TGTGCCACCAGCAGAGACGAGAACACTGAAGCTTTCTTT.